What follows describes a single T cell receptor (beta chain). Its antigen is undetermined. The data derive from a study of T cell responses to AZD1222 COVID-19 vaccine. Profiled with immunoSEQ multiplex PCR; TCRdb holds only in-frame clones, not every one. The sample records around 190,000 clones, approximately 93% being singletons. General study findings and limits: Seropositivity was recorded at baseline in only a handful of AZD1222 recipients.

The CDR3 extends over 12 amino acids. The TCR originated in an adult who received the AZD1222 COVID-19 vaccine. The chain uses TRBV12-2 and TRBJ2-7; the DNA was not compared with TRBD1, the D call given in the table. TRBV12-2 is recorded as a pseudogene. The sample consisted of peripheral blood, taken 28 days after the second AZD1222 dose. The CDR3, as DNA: TGTGCAAGTCGCTTCGACAGCTACGAGCAGTACTTC. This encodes CASRFDSYEQYF.